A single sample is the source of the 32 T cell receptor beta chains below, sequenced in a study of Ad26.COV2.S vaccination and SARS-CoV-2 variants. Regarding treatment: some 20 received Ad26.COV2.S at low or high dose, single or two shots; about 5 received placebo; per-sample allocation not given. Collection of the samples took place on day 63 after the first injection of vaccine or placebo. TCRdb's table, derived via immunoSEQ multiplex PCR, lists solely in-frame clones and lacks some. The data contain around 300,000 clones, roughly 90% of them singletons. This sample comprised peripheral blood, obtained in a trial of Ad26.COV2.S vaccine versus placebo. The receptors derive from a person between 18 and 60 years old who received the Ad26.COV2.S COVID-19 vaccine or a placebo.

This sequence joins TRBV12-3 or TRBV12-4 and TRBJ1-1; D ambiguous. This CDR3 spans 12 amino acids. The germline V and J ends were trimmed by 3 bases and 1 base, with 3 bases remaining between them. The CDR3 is CASSFRNTEAFF. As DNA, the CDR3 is TGTGCCAGCAGTTTCCGGAACACTGAAGCTTTCTTT.

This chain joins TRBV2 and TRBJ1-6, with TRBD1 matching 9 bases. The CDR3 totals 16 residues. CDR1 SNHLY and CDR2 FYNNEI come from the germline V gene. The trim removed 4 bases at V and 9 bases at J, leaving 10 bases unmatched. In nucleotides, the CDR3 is TGTGCCAGCAGTGCCAAACAGGGGGCTCCAGGTTCACCCCTCCACTTT. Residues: CASSAKQGAPGSPLHF.

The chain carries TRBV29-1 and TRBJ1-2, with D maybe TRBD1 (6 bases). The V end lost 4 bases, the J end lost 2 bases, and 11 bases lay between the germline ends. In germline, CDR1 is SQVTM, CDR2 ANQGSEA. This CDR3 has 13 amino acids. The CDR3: CSVGGAANYGYTF. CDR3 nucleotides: TGCAGCGTTGGGGGGGCAGCAAACTATGGCTACACCTTC. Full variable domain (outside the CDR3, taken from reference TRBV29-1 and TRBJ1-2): SAVISQKPSRDICQRGTSLTIQCQVDSQVTMMFWYRQQPGQSLTLIATANQGSEATYESGFVIDKFPISRPNLTFSTLTVSNMSPEDSSIYLCSVGGAANYGYTFGSGTRLTVV.

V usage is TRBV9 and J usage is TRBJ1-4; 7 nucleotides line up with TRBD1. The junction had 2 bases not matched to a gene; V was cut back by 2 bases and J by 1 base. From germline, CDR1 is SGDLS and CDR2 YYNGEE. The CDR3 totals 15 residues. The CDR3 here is CASSVTGITNEKLFF. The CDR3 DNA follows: TGTGCCAGCAGCGTGACAGGGATAACTAATGAAAAACTGTTTTTT.

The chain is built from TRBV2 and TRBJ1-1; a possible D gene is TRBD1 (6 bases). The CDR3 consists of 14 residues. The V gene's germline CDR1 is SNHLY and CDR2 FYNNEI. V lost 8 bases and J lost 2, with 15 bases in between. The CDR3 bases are TGTGCCAGCGTTAGGACAGAATTAAACACTGAAGCTTTCTTT. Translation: CASVRTELNTEAFF.

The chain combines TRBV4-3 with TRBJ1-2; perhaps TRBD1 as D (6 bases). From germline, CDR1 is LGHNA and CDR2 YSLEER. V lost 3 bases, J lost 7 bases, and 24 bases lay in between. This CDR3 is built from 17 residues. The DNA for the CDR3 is TGCGCCAGCAGCCAGCTGAAGAGCGGACAGATGATGGCTGGCTACACCTTC. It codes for CASSQLKSGQMMAGYTF.

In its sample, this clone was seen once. CDR3: CASSKVRRTADSGNTIYF. The DNA of the CDR3 is TGTGCCAGCAGCAAAGTTCGGCGGACGGCTGACTCTGGAAACACCATATATTTT. The chain links TRBV21-1 to TRBJ1-3. TRBV21-1 constitutes a pseudogene. The CDR3 loop spans 18 amino acids.

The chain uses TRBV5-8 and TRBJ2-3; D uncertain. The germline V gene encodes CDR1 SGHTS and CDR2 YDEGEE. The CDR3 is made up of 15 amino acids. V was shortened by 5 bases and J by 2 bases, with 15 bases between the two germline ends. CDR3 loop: CASRAPITDTDTQYF. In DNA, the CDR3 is TGTGCCAGCAGGGCGCCTATTACGGACACAGATACGCAGTATTTT.

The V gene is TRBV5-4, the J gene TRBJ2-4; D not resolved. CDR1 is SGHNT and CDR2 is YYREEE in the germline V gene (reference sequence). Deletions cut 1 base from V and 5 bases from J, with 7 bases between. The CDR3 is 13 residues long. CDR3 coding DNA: TGTGCCAGCAGCTTGTCTGACCAAAACATTCAGTACTTC. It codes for CASSLSDQNIQYF.

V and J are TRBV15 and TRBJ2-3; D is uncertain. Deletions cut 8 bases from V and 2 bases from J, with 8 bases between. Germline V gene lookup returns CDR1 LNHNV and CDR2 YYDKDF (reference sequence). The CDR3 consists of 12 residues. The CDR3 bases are TGTGCCACCTCCGAAGCCACAGATACGCAGTATTTT. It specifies CATSEATDTQYF.

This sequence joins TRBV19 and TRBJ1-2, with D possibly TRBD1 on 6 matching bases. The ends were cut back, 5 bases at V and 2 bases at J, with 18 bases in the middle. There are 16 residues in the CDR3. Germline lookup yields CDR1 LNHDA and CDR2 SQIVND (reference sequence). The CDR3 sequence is CASSFTGQTTNYGYTF. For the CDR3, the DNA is TGTGCCAGTAGTTTTACTGGACAGACTACAAACTATGGCTACACCTTC.

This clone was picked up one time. As DNA, the CDR3 is TGTGCCAGCAGCGTATTCGGGGGAATGGACGAGCAGTACTTC. Residues: CASSVFGGMDEQYF. This rearrangement joins TRBV9 to TRBJ2-7; tentative D call: TRBD2 (6 bases). This CDR3 has 14 residues. V shed 1 base and J shed 5 bases, with 13 bases lying between them. Looked up from germline, CDR1 is SGDLS and CDR2 is YYNGEE. The entire variable domain, with the rest obtained from reference TRBV9 and TRBJ2-7, is as follows: DSGVTQTPKHLITATGQRVTLRCSPRSGDLSVYWYQQSLDQGLQFLIQYYNGEERAKGNILERFSAQQFPDLHSELNLSSLELGDSALYFCASSVFGGMDEQYFGPGTRLTVT.

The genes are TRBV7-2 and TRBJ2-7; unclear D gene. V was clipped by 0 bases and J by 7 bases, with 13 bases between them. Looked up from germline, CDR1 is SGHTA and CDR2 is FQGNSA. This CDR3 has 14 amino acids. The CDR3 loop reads CASSLARPTREQYF. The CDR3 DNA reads TGTGCCAGCAGCTTAGCCAGGCCGACTCGGGAGCAGTACTTC.

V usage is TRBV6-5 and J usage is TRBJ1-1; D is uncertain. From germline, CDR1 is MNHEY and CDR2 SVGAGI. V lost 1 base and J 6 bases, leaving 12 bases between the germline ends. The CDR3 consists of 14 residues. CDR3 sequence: CASSYLYSGSEAFF. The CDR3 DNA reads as TGTGCCAGCAGTTACTTGTACAGCGGTTCTGAAGCTTTCTTT.

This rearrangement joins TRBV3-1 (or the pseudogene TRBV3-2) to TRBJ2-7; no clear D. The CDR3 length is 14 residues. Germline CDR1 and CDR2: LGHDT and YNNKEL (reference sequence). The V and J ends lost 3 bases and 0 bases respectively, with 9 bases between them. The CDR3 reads CASSQDLSSYEQYF. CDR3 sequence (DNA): TGTGCCAGCAGCCAGGACCTAAGCTCCTACGAGCAGTACTTC.

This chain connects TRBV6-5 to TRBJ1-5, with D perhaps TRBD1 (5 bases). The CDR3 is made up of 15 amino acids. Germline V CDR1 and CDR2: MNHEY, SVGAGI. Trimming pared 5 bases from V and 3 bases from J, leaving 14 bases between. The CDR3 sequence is CASSRERQNNQPQHF. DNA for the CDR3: TGTGCCAGCAGTAGGGAAAGACAGAACAATCAGCCCCAGCATTTT.

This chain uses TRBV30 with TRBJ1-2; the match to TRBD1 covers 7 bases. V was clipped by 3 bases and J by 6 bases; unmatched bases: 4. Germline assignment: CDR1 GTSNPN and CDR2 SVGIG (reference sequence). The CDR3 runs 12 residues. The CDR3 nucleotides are TGTGCCTGGAGCCTAGACAGGGATGGCTACACCTTC. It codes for CAWSLDRDGYTF.

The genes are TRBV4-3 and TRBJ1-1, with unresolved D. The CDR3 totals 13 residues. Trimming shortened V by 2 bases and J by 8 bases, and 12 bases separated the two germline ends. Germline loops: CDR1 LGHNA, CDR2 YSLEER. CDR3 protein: CASSQSARVEAFF. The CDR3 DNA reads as TGCGCCAGCAGCCAATCTGCCCGGGTCGAAGCTTTCTTT.

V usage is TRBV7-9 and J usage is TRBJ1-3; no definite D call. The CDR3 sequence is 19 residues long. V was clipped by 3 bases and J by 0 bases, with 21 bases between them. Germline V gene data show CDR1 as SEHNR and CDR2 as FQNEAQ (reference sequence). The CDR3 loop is CASSFRERSLPRSGNTIYF. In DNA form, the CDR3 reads TGTGCCAGCAGCTTTAGGGAGCGCAGCTTACCACGCTCTGGAAACACCATATATTTT.

The CDR3 bases are TGTGCCAGCAGCTTACCCCCTCGGGGGCCCCAATCGACCTACGAGCAGTACTTC. It yields the protein CASSLPPRGPQSTYEQYF. J is TRBJ2-7 and V is TRBV5-4; possibly TRBD1 or TRBD2 for D (6 bases each). Deletions cut 2 bases from V and 2 bases from J, with 23 bases between. CDR1 SGHNT and CDR2 YYREEE come from the germline V gene (reference sequence). This CDR3 comprises 18 residues. Filled out from reference TRBV5-4 and TRBJ2-7, the complete variable domain reads ETGVTQSPTHLIKTRGQQVTLRCSSQSGHNTVSWYQQALGQGPQFIFQYYREEENGRGNFPPRFSGLQFPNYSSELNVNALELDDSALYLCASSLPPRGPQSTYEQYFGPGTRLTVT.

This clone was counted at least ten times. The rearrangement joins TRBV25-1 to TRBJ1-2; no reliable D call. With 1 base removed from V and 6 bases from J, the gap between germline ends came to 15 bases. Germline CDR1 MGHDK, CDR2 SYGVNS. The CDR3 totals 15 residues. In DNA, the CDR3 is TGTGCCAGCAGTGAATCCGGGCACCCGCGGAATGGCTACACCTTC. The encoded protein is CASSESGHPRNGYTF.

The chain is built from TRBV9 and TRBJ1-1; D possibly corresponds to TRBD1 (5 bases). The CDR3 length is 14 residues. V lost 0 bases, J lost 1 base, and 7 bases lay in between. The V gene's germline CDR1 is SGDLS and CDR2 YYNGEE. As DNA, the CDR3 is TGTGCCAGCAGCGTAGATGGGGGGAACACTGAAGCTTTCTTT. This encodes CASSVDGGNTEAFF.

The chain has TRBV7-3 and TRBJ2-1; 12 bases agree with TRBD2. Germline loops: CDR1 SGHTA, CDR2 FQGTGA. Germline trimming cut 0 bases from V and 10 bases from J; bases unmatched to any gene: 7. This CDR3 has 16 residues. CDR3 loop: CASSLTLMGTSGEQFF. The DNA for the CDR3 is TGTGCCAGCAGCTTAACGTTAATGGGGACTAGCGGGGAGCAGTTCTTC.

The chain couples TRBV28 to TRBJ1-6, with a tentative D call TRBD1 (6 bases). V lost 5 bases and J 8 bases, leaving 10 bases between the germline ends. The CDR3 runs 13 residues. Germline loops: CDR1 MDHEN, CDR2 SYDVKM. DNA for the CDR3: TGTGCCAGCAGTCCCCACAGGGATTCACCCCTCCACTTT. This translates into CASSPHRDSPLHF.

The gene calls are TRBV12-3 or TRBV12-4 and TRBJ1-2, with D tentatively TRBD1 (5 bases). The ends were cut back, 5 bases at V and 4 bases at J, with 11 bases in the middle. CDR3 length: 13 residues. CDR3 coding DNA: TGTGCCAGCAGTCCAGGGTTGGGCTATGGCTACACCTTC. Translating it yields CASSPGLGYGYTF.

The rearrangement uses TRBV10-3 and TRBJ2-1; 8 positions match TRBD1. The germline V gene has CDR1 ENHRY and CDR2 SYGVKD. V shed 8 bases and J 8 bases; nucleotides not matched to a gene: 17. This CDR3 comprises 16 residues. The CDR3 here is CAISKTGAATGDEQFF. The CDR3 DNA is TGTGCCATCTCGAAGACAGGGGCCGCAACGGGCGATGAGCAGTTCTTC.

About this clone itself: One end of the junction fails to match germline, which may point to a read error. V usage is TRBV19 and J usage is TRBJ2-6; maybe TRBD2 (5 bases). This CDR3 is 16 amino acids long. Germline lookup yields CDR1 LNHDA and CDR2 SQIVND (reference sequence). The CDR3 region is CASSMGDGSGANVLTF. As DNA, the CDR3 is TGTGCCAGTAGTATGGGAGACGGCTCTGGAGCCAACGTCCTGACTTTC.

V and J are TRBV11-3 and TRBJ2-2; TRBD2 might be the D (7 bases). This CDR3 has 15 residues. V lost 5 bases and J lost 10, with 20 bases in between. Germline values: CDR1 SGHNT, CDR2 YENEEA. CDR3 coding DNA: TGTGCCAGCAGCCCCGGCGCGGGGGCTGAAACGGAGCTGTTTTTT. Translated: CASSPGAGAETELFF.

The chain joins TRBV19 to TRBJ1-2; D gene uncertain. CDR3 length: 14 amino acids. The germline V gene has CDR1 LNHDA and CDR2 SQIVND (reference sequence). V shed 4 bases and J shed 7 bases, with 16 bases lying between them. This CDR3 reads CASSKVITGLGYTF. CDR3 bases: TGTGCCAGTAGTAAAGTCATCACCGGTCTTGGCTACACCTTC.

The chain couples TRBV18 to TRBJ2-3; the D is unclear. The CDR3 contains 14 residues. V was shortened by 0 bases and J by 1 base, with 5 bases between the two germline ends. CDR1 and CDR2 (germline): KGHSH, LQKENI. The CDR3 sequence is CASSPPPGTDTQYF. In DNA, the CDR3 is TGTGCCAGCTCACCACCTCCGGGCACAGATACGCAGTATTTT.

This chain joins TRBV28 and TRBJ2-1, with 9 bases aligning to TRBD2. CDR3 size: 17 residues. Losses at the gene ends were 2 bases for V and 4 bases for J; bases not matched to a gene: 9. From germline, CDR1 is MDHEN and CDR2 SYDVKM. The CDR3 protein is CASSLSAGGQYYNEQFF. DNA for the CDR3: TGTGCCAGCAGTTTAAGTGCGGGGGGGCAATATTACAATGAGCAGTTCTTC.

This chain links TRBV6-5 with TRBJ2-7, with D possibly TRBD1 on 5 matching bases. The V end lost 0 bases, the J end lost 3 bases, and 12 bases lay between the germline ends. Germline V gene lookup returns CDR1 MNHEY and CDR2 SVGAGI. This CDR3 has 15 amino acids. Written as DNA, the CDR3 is TGTGCCAGCAGTTACTCGCCTGGACATAACTACGAGCAGTACTTC. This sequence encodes CASSYSPGHNYEQYF.